The 26 T cell receptor beta chains below all came from one sample that was sequenced in a study of T cell repertoires in cytomegalovirus infection. TCRdb analysed the reads with MiXCR anew, one entry per CDR3 protein. The data hold roughly 500,000 distinct CDR3 sequences, with approximately 42% observed a single time. These receptors have no identified antigens. Sequencing used cultured PBMCs, obtained from culture after CMV antigen stimulation. Receptors originate from a human donor in good health (CMV status not recorded). Some clones in this sample may be carry-over from other donors' samples.

This chain connects TRBV11-1 to TRBJ1-3, with unresolved D. CDR1 SGHAT and CDR2 FQDESV come from the germline V gene (reference sequence). Trimming removed 4 bases from V and 4 bases from J, with 5 bases in between. This CDR3 contains 12 residues. CDR3 in amino acids: CASSYGGNTIYF. In DNA, the CDR3 is TGTGCCAGCAGCTACGGCGGAAACACCATATATTTT.

This sequence joins TRBV7-2 and TRBJ2-7, with TRBD1 identical over 9 bases. The CDR3 consists of 14 residues. V trimming: 1 base; J trimming: 8 bases; junction bases outside the gene matches: 6. Germline values: CDR1 SGHTA, CDR2 FQGNSA. The CDR3 nucleotides are TGTGCCAGCAGCTTAGGGGGACAGGGCCCGAAGCAGTACTTC. It is translated as CASSLGGQGPKQYF.

The CDR3 bases are TGCAGTGCTAGAAAACCCTGGGGCAATCAGCCCCAGCATTTT. Translation: CSARKPWGNQPQHF. This rearrangement joins TRBV20-1 to TRBJ1-5; D unresolved. V was pared by 2 bases and J by 2 bases, with 10 bases between. Germline V gene sequence: CDR1 DFQATT, CDR2 SNEGSKA (reference sequence). The CDR3 is made up of 14 amino acids.

This chain connects TRBV10-2 to TRBJ1-1; possibly TRBD1 for D (5 bases). The CDR3 spans 15 residues. V was pared by 0 bases and J by 0 bases, with 8 bases between. Germline CDR1 is WSHSY and CDR2 is SAAADI. The CDR3 is CASSESGALNTEAFF. The CDR3 region has the DNA TGCGCCAGCAGTGAGTCCGGGGCACTGAACACTGAAGCTTTCTTT.

This clonotype was found a few times. The V gene is TRBV7-2, the J gene TRBJ1-1, with D uncertain. CDR1 is SGHTA, CDR2 FQGNSA, per germline. Trimming cost V 2 bases and J 7 bases, with 5 bases left between them. CDR3 size: 11 residues. The CDR3, as DNA: TGTGCCAGCAGCTTAATGGTTGAAGCTTTCTTT. Protein: CASSLMVEAFF.

V usage is TRBV19 and J usage is TRBJ2-3, with D maybe TRBD1 (5 bases). The germline gives CDR1 LNHDA, CDR2 SQIVND (reference sequence). Trimming removed 4 bases from V and 4 bases from J, with 12 bases in between. The CDR3 contains 14 residues. The CDR3 reads CASSTSLGADTQYF. Here the CDR3 DNA reads TGTGCCAGTAGTACGTCTCTAGGGGCAGATACGCAGTATTTT.

This clonotype was observed many times. The chain uses TRBV7-2 and TRBJ1-1, with 7 bases matching TRBD1. Germline CDR1 and CDR2: SGHTA and FQGNSA. The junction had 10 bases not matched to a gene; V was cut back by 5 bases and J by 4 bases. The CDR3 covers 15 residues. CDR3 sequence (DNA): TGTGCCAGCAGCCCGCGCCCAGACAGGGTCACTGAAGCTTTCTTT. It is translated as CASSPRPDRVTEAFF.

This clonotype was seen many times. The chain couples TRBV7-2 to TRBJ2-5; possibly TRBD2 for D (6 bases). With 0 bases removed from V and 14 bases from J, the gap between germline ends came to 16 bases. CDR1 SGHTA and CDR2 FQGNSA come from the germline V gene. This CDR3 is 13 amino acids long. The CDR3 loop is CASSLAVEGSGYF. In nucleotides, the CDR3 is TGTGCCAGCAGCTTAGCCGTGGAGGGTTCCGGTTACTTC.

The table lists this clonotype with a few counts. This rearrangement joins TRBV7-2 to TRBJ1-6, with a tentative D call TRBD1 (5 bases). This CDR3 is built from 15 residues. V gave up 1 base and J gave up 7 bases, with 11 bases separating them. CDR1 and CDR2 (germline): SGHTA, FQGNSA. CDR3 sequence reads: CASSLGPGSNSPLHF. DNA of the CDR3: TGTGCCAGCAGCTTAGGTCCAGGGAGCAATTCACCCCTCCACTTT. Full variable domain (remainder filled in from reference TRBV7-2 and TRBJ1-6): GAGVSQSPSNKVTEKGKDVELRCDPISGHTALYWYRQSLGQGLEFLIYFQGNSAPDKSGLPSDRFSAERTGGSVSTLTIQRTQQEDSAVYLCASSLGPGSNSPLHFGNGTRLTVT.

The genes are TRBV3-1 and TRBJ1-1; TRBD1 aligns across 8 bases. This CDR3 spans 14 amino acids. V gave up 4 bases and J gave up 7 bases; unmatched junction bases: 8. Germline CDR1 is LGHDT and CDR2 is YNNKEL (reference sequence). The CDR3 is CASSPPGGGGEAFF. Written as DNA, the CDR3 is TGTGCCAGCAGCCCCCCAGGGGGCGGCGGTGAAGCTTTCTTT.

The chain is built from TRBV12-3 or TRBV12-4 and TRBJ1-6; D is unresolved. Trimming pared 5 bases from V and 7 bases from J, leaving 9 bases between. This CDR3 contains 13 residues. CDR3 amino acids: CASSPNGNSPLHF. The CDR3 DNA reads TGTGCCAGCAGTCCCAACGGGAATTCACCCCTCCACTTT.

This clonotype was counted a single time. V usage is TRBV11-2 and J usage is TRBJ2-3; possibly TRBD1 for D (5 bases). The CDR3 has 16 amino acids. Deletions cut 4 bases from V and 5 bases from J, with 19 bases between. Germline V CDR1 and CDR2: SGHAT, FQNNGV. The CDR3 DNA reads TGTGCCAGCAGCTCGATAGGGGTTTACTCACGAGATACGCAGTATTTT. Translating it yields CASSSIGVYSRDTQYF.

This clonotype has just a few counts. This rearrangement joins TRBV7-6 to TRBJ2-7, with D possibly matching TRBD2 (6 bases). Trimming pared 2 bases from V and 1 base from J, leaving 12 bases between. This CDR3 is 15 amino acids long. Per the germline V gene, CDR1 is SGHVS and CDR2 is FNYEAQ. The CDR3 spells CASSLYGLPSYEQYF. CDR3 bases: TGTGCCAGCAGCTTATATGGACTACCGTCCTACGAGCAGTACTTC.

This clonotype was seen just once. The rearrangement links TRBV6-5 to TRBJ2-2; tentatively, D is TRBD1 (6 bases). CDR3 length equals 13 residues. Germline loops: CDR1 MNHEY, CDR2 SVGAGI. The V gene lost 4 bases and the J gene lost 4 bases, with 7 bases spanning the gap. The CDR3 DNA follows: TGTGCCAGCAGTTGGGGGCCCACCGGGGAGCTGTTTTTT. Protein product: CASSWGPTGELFF.

The chain carries TRBV11-2 and TRBJ2-7, with D possibly being TRBD2 (5 bases). The V gene's germline CDR1 is SGHAT and CDR2 FQNNGV. V lost 2 bases to trimming and J lost 2 bases, with 13 bases between them. The CDR3 loop spans 15 amino acids. The CDR3 nucleotides read TGTGCCAGCAGCTTAAGGACTGCGGCCACCTACGAGCAGTACTTC. This gives the protein CASSLRTAATYEQYF.

A few counts support this clonotype. The V gene is TRBV7-2, the J gene TRBJ2-7; D possibly corresponds to TRBD2 (7 bases). This CDR3 region has 15 residues. Germline-derived CDR1 and CDR2 are SGHTA and FQGNSA. The V and J ends lost 5 bases and 0 bases respectively, with 14 bases between them. The CDR3 here is CASSPGGGGSYEQYF. As DNA, the CDR3 is TGTGCCAGCAGCCCCGGGGGCGGGGGCTCCTACGAGCAGTACTTC. Using reference TRBV7-2 and TRBJ2-7 for the parts outside the CDR3, the full variable domain is GAGVSQSPSNKVTEKGKDVELRCDPISGHTALYWYRQSLGQGLEFLIYFQGNSAPDKSGLPSDRFSAERTGGSVSTLTIQRTQQEDSAVYLCASSPGGGGSYEQYFGPGTRLTVT.

This clonotype was found a few times. Since the CDR3 does not end with the conserved phenylalanine or tryptophan, this likely comes from a read error. The limits of the CDR3 on the DNA are not certain, so only TCRdb's listed CDR3 is given. The V and J genes are TRBV7-9 and TRBJ1-1; TRBD1, as called in the table, went unchecked against the DNA. The CDR3 spans 13 residues, counting both ends. Germline CDR1 SEHNR, CDR2 FQNEAQ (reference sequence). The CDR3 reads CATSKNPPTGLTL.

The V and J genes are TRBV12-3 or TRBV12-4 and TRBJ1-1, with D uncertain. This CDR3 is built from 11 residues. Trimming removed 1 base from V and 10 bases from J, with 7 bases in between. CDR3 coding DNA: TGTGCCAGCAGTTTAGGAGGGAGAGCTTTCTTT. Its protein is CASSLGGRAFF.

This clonotype was observed a few times. The rearrangement joins TRBV6-1 to TRBJ1-1; TRBD1 is a possible D gene (5 bases). V lost 6 bases and J lost 0, with 20 bases in between. Germline V gene data show CDR1 as MNHNS and CDR2 as SASEGT. The CDR3 is 17 amino acids. For the CDR3, the DNA is TGTGCCAGCAGGGGGGGGTACGAGATTATTATGAACACTGAAGCTTTCTTT. Amino acids: CASRGGYEIIMNTEAFF.

The chain recombines TRBV7-2 with TRBJ1-1; D remains unclear. This CDR3 spans 13 amino acids. Germline V CDR1 and CDR2: SGHTA, FQGNSA. The V end was cut by 0 bases, the J end by 7 bases, with 9 bases between. In DNA, the CDR3 is TGTGCCAGCAGCTTAGCAGTGAGAGGTGAAGCTTTCTTT. Protein: CASSLAVRGEAFF.

The V gene is TRBV7-8, the J gene TRBJ2-1, with TRBD2 matching 8 bases. Germline CDR1 SGHVS, CDR2 FQNEAQ. CDR3 size: 16 residues. J gave up 8 bases and V 6 bases, and 15 bases lay outside the gene matches. CDR3 region: CASSRVTGGPLDEQFF. DNA of the CDR3: TGTGCCAGCAGTCGTGTGACGGGAGGGCCTCTCGATGAGCAGTTCTTC.

The chain recombines TRBV2 with TRBJ1-4; D might be TRBD1 (5 bases). The germline CDR1 and CDR2 sequences are SNHLY and FYNNEI. V was pared by 6 bases and J by 4 bases, with 9 bases between. This CDR3 is built from 13 residues. The DNA of the CDR3 is TGTGCCAGCAGCGGGACTTTTAATGAAAAACTGTTTTTT. Translating it yields CASSGTFNEKLFF.

The chain recombines TRBV7-9 with TRBJ2-3; 7 bases align to TRBD1. Germline assignment: CDR1 SEHNR and CDR2 FQNEAQ (reference sequence). CDR3 length equals 13 residues. J gave up 11 bases and V 5 bases, and 10 bases lay outside the gene matches. CDR3 sequence: CASSQSTGLVQYF. The CDR3 bases are TGTGCCAGCAGCCAATCGACAGGGCTGGTGCAGTATTTT.

V is TRBV6-1 and J is TRBJ2-1; 8 bases map to TRBD1. There are 14 residues in the CDR3. Trimming cost V 9 bases and J 3 bases; bases outside gene matches: 7. From germline, CDR1 is MNHNS and CDR2 SASEGT. CDR3 residues: CASYRDRNYNEQFF. Written as DNA, the CDR3 is TGTGCCAGTTACCGGGACAGGAACTACAATGAGCAGTTCTTC.

The J gene is TRBJ1-1, the V gene TRBV27; D call uncertain. This CDR3 contains 13 residues. Germline CDR1 MNHEY, CDR2 SMNVEV (reference sequence). V gave up 10 bases and J gave up 6 bases, with 18 bases separating them. The CDR3 sequence is CATRIPGRAEAFF. CDR3 nucleotide sequence: TGTGCCACCAGAATCCCTGGGAGGGCTGAAGCTTTCTTT.

CDR3 sequence: CATSRGFVGALDEQFF. The CDR3 bases are TGTGCCACCAGCAGAGGGTTTGTAGGGGCTTTGGATGAGCAGTTCTTC. This chain uses TRBV15 with TRBJ2-1, with D possibly TRBD1 on 5 matching bases. The CDR3 consists of 16 residues. Germline CDR1 reads LNHNV; CDR2 reads YYDKDF (reference sequence). The ends were cut back, 1 base at V and 8 bases at J, with 18 bases in the middle. The variable domain in full, with the rest retrieved from reference TRBV15 and TRBJ2-1, is DAMVIQNPRYQVTQFGKPVTLSCSQTLNHNVMYWYQQKSSQAPKLLFHYYDKDFNNEADTPDNFQSRRPNTSFCFLDIRSPGLGDTAMYLCATSRGFVGALDEQFFGPGTRLTVL.